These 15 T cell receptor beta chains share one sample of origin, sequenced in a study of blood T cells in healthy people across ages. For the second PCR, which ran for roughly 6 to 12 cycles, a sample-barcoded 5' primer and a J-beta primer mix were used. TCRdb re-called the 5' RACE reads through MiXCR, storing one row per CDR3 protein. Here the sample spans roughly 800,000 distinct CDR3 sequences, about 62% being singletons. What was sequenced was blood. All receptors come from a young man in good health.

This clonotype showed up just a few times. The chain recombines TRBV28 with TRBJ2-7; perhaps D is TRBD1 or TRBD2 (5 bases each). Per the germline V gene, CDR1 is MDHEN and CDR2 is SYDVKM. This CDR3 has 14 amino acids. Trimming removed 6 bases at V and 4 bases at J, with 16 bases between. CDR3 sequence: CASRSGPRGYEQYF. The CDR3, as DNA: TGTGCCAGCAGATCGGGACCACGAGGATACGAGCAGTACTTC.

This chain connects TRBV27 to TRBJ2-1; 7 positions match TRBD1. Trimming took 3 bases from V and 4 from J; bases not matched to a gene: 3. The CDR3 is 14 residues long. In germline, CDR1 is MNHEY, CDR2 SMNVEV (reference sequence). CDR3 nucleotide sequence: TGTGCCAGCAGTTTTCAGGGACAGTACAATGAGCAGTTCTTC. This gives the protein CASSFQGQYNEQFF.

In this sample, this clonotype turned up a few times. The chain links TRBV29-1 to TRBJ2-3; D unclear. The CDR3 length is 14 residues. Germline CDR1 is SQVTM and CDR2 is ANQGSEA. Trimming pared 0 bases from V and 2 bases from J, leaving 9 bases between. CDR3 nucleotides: TGCAGCGTTGAAGATCTGGGCTCCACAGATACGCAGTATTTT. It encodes CSVEDLGSTDTQYF.

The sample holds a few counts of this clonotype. The CDR3 protein is CASSERLRTGLPYEQYF. CDR3 DNA sequence: TGTGCCAGCAGCGAAAGGTTACGAACGGGTCTTCCCTACGAGCAGTACTTC. The rearrangement joins TRBV7-2 to TRBJ2-7; D gene ambiguous. V was clipped by 5 bases and J by 2 bases, with 22 bases between them. Germline lookup yields CDR1 SGHTA and CDR2 FQGNSA. This CDR3 has 17 amino acids.

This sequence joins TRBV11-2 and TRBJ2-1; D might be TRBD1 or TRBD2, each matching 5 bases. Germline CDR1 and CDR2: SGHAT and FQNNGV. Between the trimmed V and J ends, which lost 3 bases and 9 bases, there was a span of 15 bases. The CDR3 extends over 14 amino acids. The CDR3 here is CASSFPQGVGEQFF. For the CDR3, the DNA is TGTGCCAGCAGCTTCCCTCAGGGAGTCGGTGAGCAGTTCTTC.

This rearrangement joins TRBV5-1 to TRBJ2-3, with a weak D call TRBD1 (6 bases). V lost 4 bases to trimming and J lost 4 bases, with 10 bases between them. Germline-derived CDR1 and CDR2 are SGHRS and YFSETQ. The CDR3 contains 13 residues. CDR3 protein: CASSNTGSDTQYF. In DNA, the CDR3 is TGCGCCAGCAGCAATACAGGGTCAGATACGCAGTATTTT.

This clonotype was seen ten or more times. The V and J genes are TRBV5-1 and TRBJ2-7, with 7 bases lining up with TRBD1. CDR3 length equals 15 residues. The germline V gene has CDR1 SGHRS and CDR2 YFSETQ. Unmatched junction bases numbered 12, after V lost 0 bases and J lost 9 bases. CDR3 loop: CASSLEIVGGDVQYF. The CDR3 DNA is TGCGCCAGCAGCTTGGAAATAGTAGGGGGCGATGTGCAGTACTTC.

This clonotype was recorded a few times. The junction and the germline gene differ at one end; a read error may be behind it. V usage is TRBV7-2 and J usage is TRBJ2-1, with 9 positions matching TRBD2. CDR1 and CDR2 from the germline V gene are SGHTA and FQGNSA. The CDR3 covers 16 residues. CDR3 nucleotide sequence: TGTGCCAGCAGTTTAGGAGCTAGCGGGGCACTAGGGGAGCAGTTCTTC. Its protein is CASSLGASGALGEQFF.

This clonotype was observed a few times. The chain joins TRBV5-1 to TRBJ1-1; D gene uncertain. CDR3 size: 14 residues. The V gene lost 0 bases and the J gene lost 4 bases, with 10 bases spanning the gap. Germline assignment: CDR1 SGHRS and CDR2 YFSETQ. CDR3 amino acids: CASSLELVGTEAFF. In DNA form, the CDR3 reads TGCGCCAGCAGCTTGGAGCTGGTCGGCACTGAAGCTTTCTTT.

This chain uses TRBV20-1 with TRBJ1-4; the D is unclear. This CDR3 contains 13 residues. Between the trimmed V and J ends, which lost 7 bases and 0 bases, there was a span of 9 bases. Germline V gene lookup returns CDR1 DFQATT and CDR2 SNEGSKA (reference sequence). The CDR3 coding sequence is TGCAGTGTCATATCCGCAACTAATGAAAAACTGTTTTTT. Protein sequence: CSVISATNEKLFF.

The CDR3 DNA is TGTGCCAGCAGCTTAAGTAGCCCGACCCAGTACTTC. Its translation is CASSLSSPTQYF. The chain is built from TRBV7-2 and TRBJ2-5, with D hard to call. The CDR3 has 12 amino acids. From germline, CDR1 is SGHTA and CDR2 FQGNSA. The V and J ends lost 2 bases and 7 bases respectively, with 8 bases between them.

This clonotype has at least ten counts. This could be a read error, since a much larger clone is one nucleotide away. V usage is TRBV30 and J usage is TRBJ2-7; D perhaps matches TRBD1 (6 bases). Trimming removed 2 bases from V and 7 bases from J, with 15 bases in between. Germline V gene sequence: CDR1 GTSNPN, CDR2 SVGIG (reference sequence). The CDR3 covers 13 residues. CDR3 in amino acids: CAWSPAGVVEQYF. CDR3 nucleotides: TGTGCCTGGAGTCCGGCAGGGGTGGTTGAGCAGTACTTC.

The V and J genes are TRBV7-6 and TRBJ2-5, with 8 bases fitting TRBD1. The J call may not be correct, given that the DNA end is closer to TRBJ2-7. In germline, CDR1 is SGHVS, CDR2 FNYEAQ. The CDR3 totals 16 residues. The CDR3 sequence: CASSPGTGGWVSEQYF. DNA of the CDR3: TGTGCCAGCAGCCCCGGGACAGGAGGCTGGGTTAGCGAGCAGTACTTC.

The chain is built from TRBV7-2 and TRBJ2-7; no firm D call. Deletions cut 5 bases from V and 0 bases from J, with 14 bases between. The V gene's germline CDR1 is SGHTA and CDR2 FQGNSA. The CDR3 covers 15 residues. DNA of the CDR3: TGTGCCAGCAGCCCGCGTCATGCGTTCTCCTACGAGCAGTACTTC. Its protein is CASSPRHAFSYEQYF.

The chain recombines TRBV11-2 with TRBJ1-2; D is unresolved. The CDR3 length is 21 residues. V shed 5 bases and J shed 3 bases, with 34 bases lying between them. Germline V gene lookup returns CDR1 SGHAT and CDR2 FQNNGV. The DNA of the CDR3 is TGTGCCAGCAGCCCACAAGCAGACCTCTTGGGTCCCAACCGGCTAGACTATGGCTACACCTTC. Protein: CASSPQADLLGPNRLDYGYTF.